This T cell receptor (beta chain) was captured by sequencing in a study of T cell responses to AZD1222 COVID-19 vaccine. General observations from the study: Donors were mostly white British, more females; clonal diversity possibly underestimated. Baseline seropositives among AZD1222 recipients totaled only five to seven.

This clone appeared a few times. Antigen unknown. This CDR3 has 14 residues. Trimming pared 4 bases from V and 5 bases from J, leaving 11 bases between. Germline assignment: CDR1 MNHEY and CDR2 SVGEGT. Measured with immunoSEQ multiplex PCR; TCRdb has only the in-frame clones, and not every one. The table lists around 140,000 clones, approximately 90% of them singletons, with roughly 1.5% in the top ten. The sample here was peripheral blood, taken 28 days after the second AZD1222 dose. The chain is built from TRBV6-2 or TRBV6-3 and TRBJ1-4; possibly TRBD1 for D (5 bases). The receptor was isolated from an adult who received the AZD1222 COVID-19 vaccine. The CDR3 DNA is TGTGCCAGCAGTTGGGGACCGGAGAATGAAAAACTGTTTTTT. Translation gives CASSWGPENEKLFF.